This passage covers 19 T cell receptor beta chains from one sample sequenced in a study of blood T cell repertoires in COVID-19 (TCRdb year 2020). The library was produced with the immunoSEQ multiplex PCR assay. TCRdb limited this immuneACCESS table to in-frame rearrangements with V and J called. A share of clones is missing; checked studies link under half to unresolved V genes, and the rest is unexplained. A total of fewer than 250,000 clones appear in this sample, over 80% of them only once. Together, the top ten hold around 5.5% of the sample. Sequencing was performed on peripheral blood. These receptors were taken from a human donor in a cohort sampled during active COVID-19.

The chain links TRBV12-3 or TRBV12-4 to TRBJ2-7; a weak D match, TRBD1 (6 bases). The CDR3 totals 12 residues. Deletions cut 4 bases from V and 9 bases from J, with 13 bases between. CDR3 amino acids: CASSSQGTWQYF. CDR3 DNA sequence: TGTGCCAGCAGTTCACAGGGTACCTGGCAGTACTTC.

V gene TRBV2 combines with J gene TRBJ2-1; 12 positions match TRBD2. This CDR3 is built from 15 residues. Unmatched junction bases numbered 2, after V lost 6 bases and J lost 2 bases. The germline V gene encodes CDR1 SNHLY and CDR2 FYNNEI. This CDR3 reads CASSRLAGAYNEQFF. The CDR3 bases are TGTGCCAGCAGCCGACTAGCGGGGGCCTACAATGAGCAGTTCTTC.

J is TRBJ2-1 and V is TRBV5-1, with 7 bases fitting TRBD1. This CDR3 comprises 15 residues. Germline loops: CDR1 SGHRS, CDR2 YFSETQ. The V gene end was trimmed by 0 bases and the J gene end by 9 bases; junction bases not matched to a gene: 9. CDR3 DNA sequence: TGCGCCAGCAGCTTGGATAGTCAACCAGGGGGTGAGCAGTTCTTC. Its translation: CASSLDSQPGGEQFF.

The chain combines TRBV11-2 with TRBJ1-1; 10 bases are a match to TRBD1. Trimming cost V 3 bases and J 3 bases; bases outside gene matches: 4. Germline V gene data show CDR1 as SGHAT and CDR2 as FQNNGV. CDR3 length: 15 residues. In DNA, the CDR3 is TGTGCCAGCAGCTTCGCCGGGACAGGGGACACTGAAGCTTTCTTT. This encodes CASSFAGTGDTEAFF.

The genes are TRBV24-1 and TRBJ2-3; 10 bases line up with TRBD1. The junction had 3 bases not matched to a gene; V was cut back by 1 base and J by 0 bases. CDR1 is KGHDR and CDR2 is SFDVKD in the germline V gene. The CDR3 spans 17 residues. CDR3 nucleotides: TGTGCCACCAGTGATTTAAGGACAGGGGGAAGCACAGATACGCAGTATTTT. Its translation: CATSDLRTGGSTDTQYF.

The J gene is TRBJ1-5, the V gene TRBV5-5, with D perhaps matching TRBD1 (6 bases). Per the germline V gene, CDR1 is SGHKS and CDR2 is YYEKEE (reference sequence). V gave up 4 bases and J gave up 6 bases, with 14 bases separating them. CDR3 length: 14 amino acids. The CDR3, as DNA: TGTGCCAGCAGCAACAGGGTCTTCACTCAGCCCCAGCATTTT. Its translation: CASSNRVFTQPQHF.

The rearrangement links TRBV7-9 to TRBJ2-3, with 10 bases lining up with TRBD2. Germline loops: CDR1 SEHNR, CDR2 FQNEAQ (reference sequence). The CDR3 length is 15 residues. The junction had 0 bases not matched to a gene; V was cut back by 2 bases and J by 1 base. CDR3 sequence (DNA): TGTGCCAGCAGCTTAACTAGCGGGGGCACAGATACGCAGTATTTT. Translation gives CASSLTSGGTDTQYF.

The chain couples TRBV5-1 to TRBJ2-5; TRBD2 matches at 9 bases. This CDR3 is built from 16 residues. Germline V lookup: CDR1 SGHRS, CDR2 YFSETQ. V trimming: 0 bases; J trimming: 0 bases; junction bases outside the gene matches: 3. CDR3: CASSLGERGDQETQYF. CDR3 coding DNA: TGCGCCAGCAGCTTGGGCGAGCGGGGGGACCAAGAGACCCAGTACTTC.

The chain uses TRBV21-1 and TRBJ2-3; the table calls TRBD1, which could not be checked here. TRBV21-1 is marked as a pseudogene. This CDR3 comprises 14 residues. CDR3 sequence: CASSKGKGHYTQYF. DNA of the CDR3: TGTGCCAGCAGCAAAGGGAAGGGACATTATACGCAGTATTTT.

The rearrangement joins TRBV5-1 to TRBJ2-1; 8 nucleotides agree with TRBD1. J was trimmed by 7 bases and V by 3 bases; bases with no gene match: 12. Germline loops: CDR1 SGHRS, CDR2 YFSETQ. This CDR3 is built from 16 residues. The CDR3 loop reads CASSSIQGGARNEQFF. The CDR3 region has the DNA TGCGCCAGCAGCTCTATACAGGGGGGAGCTAGGAATGAGCAGTTCTTC.

This sequence joins TRBV7-2 and TRBJ2-3, with D perhaps TRBD2 (6 bases). Looked up from germline, CDR1 is SGHTA and CDR2 is FQGNSA. V lost 5 bases and J lost 3, with 12 bases in between. The CDR3 loop spans 14 amino acids. DNA for the CDR3: TGTGCCAGCAGCCGCGGGGTAGGGACAGATACGCAGTATTTT. This sequence encodes CASSRGVGTDTQYF.

The chain combines TRBV5-5 with TRBJ2-2; the match to TRBD1 covers 9 bases. The CDR3 covers 16 residues. After removal of 1 base from V and 3 bases from J, the junction contained 4 bases not matched to a gene. CDR1 and CDR2 from the germline V gene are SGHKS and YYEKEE (reference sequence). The CDR3 nucleotides are TGTGCCAGCAGCTTGAGGTGGGACAGGGACACCGGGGAGCTGTTTTTT. It translates to CASSLRWDRDTGELFF.

The chain employs TRBV3-1 (or the pseudogene TRBV3-2) and TRBJ1-1; no definite D call. V lost 6 bases and J 0 bases, leaving 11 bases between the germline ends. CDR1 and CDR2 from the germline V gene are LGHDT and YNNKEL (reference sequence). This CDR3 has 14 amino acids. The CDR3 reads CASRQYSMNTEAFF. In nucleotides, the CDR3 is TGTGCCAGCAGACAATACAGCATGAACACTGAAGCTTTCTTT.

The chain joins TRBV28 to TRBJ2-7; D not resolved. V was trimmed by 6 bases and J by 2 bases, leaving 14 bases between them. CDR1 MDHEN and CDR2 SYDVKM come from the germline V gene. The CDR3 is 14 residues long. CDR3 protein: CASSQNLPTYEQYF. Here the CDR3 DNA reads TGTGCCAGCAGCCAAAACTTACCGACCTACGAGCAGTACTTC.

The J gene is TRBJ1-4, the V gene TRBV27; maybe TRBD1 (5 bases). V lost 6 bases and J 3 bases, leaving 14 bases between the germline ends. The germline V gene has CDR1 MNHEY and CDR2 SMNVEV (reference sequence). There are 15 residues in the CDR3. The CDR3 is CASSPWGGANEKLFF. The CDR3 DNA sequence: TGTGCCAGCAGCCCCTGGGGGGGGGCTAATGAAAAACTGTTTTTT.

J is TRBJ2-5 and V is TRBV7-6, with a tentative D call TRBD1 (6 bases). There are 15 residues in the CDR3. V lost 0 bases to trimming and J lost 2 bases, with 10 bases between them. In germline, CDR1 is SGHVS, CDR2 FNYEAQ. The CDR3 DNA follows: TGTGCCAGCAGCTTAGCGGGACAAGCACAAGAGACCCAGTACTTC. This translates into CASSLAGQAQETQYF. Complete variable domain (other parts from reference TRBV7-6 and TRBJ2-5): GAGVSQSPRYKVTKRGQDVALRCDPISGHVSLYWYRQALGQGPEFLTYFNYEAQQDKSGLPNDRFSAERPEGSISTLTIQRTEQRDSAMYRCASSLAGQAQETQYFGPGTRLLVL.

This clone turned up a few times. The chain carries TRBV19 and TRBJ2-7, with a tentative D call TRBD1 (6 bases). The CDR3 runs 14 residues. The V end lost 4 bases, the J end lost 1 base, and 11 bases lay between the germline ends. Germline V gene lookup returns CDR1 LNHDA and CDR2 SQIVND (reference sequence). Here the CDR3 DNA reads TGTGCCAGTAGTACACGGACAGAGTCCTACGAGCAGTACTTC. This gives the protein CASSTRTESYEQYF.

This chain uses TRBV7-6 with TRBJ2-3; D may be TRBD1 (6 bases). V dropped 3 bases and J dropped 2 bases, with 12 bases sitting between them. The CDR3 is 15 residues long. CDR1 and CDR2 from the germline V gene are SGHVS and FNYEAQ. CDR3 residues: CASSFPTGLTDTQYF. The CDR3 bases are TGTGCCAGCAGCTTTCCGACAGGACTCACAGATACGCAGTATTTT.

The V call is TRBV6-5, the J call TRBJ1-5; D unclear. The CDR3 loop spans 14 amino acids. CDR1 is MNHEY, CDR2 SVGAGI, per germline. Trimming removed 8 bases at V and 0 bases at J, with 11 bases between. The CDR3 DNA is TGTGCCAGCCGTTCACTAAATAGCAATCAGCCCCAGCATTTT. Protein: CASRSLNSNQPQHF.